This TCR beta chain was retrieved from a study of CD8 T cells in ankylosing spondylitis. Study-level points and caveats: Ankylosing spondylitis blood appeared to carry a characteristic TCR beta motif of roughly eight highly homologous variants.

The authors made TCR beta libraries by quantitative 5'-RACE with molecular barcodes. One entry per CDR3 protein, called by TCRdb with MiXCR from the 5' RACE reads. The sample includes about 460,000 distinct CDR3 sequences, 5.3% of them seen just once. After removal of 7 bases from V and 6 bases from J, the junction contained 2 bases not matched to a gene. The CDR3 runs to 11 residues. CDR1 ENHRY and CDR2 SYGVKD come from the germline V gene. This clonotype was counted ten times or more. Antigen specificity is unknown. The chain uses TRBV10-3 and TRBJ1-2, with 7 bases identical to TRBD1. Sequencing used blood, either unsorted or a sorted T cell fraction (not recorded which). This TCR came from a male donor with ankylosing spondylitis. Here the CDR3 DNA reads TGTGCCATCACACAGGGGAATGGCTACACCTTC. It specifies CAITQGNGYTF.